Sequencing of this TCR beta chain was carried out in a study of vaccination effects on CD4 cells after COVID-19. Study-level information: The cohort was immunized with two doses of either the BNT162b2 or mRNA-1273 vaccine. Findings of the study overall: Clones of infection and vaccine origin contracted markedly late after vaccination. Few convalescent patients, and no early post-infection timepoints, were available to the study.

Turning to this clone: What it binds is unknown.

Generated by immunoSEQ multiplex PCR, the TCRdb table keeps only in-frame clones and is missing some. The profile covers roughly 53,000 clones, with about four fifths appearing a single time and approximately 6% taken by the ten largest. The CDR3 runs to 15 residues. Germline V gene sequence: CDR1 SGHTA, CDR2 FQGNSA. Trimming removed 2 bases from V and 4 bases from J, with 11 bases in between. Under the ViraFEST assay, PBMC were stimulated with viral peptide pools so that antigen-specific CD4+ T cells expanded. Sequencing was performed afterwards. Subsequent to less than 13 days of culture, CD4+ T cells were isolated. In the vaccine recipients, nucleocapsid antibodies were negative and there was no prior SARS-CoV-2 infection. Wells of roughly 1.9 million PBMC each were grown with 10 IU/ml IL-2 and about 9.7 ug/ml peptides.

The receptor's source is a human donor who received a COVID-19 vaccine. Sequencing used CD4+ T cells from PBMCs cultured with HCoV-OC43 spike peptides, obtained before COVID-19 vaccination. Subset reported: HCoV-OC43 spike overlapping peptide pool stimulation. The chain couples TRBV7-2 to TRBJ1-4; D ambiguous. This CDR3 is CASSLSLGINEKLFF. CDR3 DNA sequence: TGTGCCAGCAGCTTATCATTAGGGATTAATGAAAAACTGTTTTTT.